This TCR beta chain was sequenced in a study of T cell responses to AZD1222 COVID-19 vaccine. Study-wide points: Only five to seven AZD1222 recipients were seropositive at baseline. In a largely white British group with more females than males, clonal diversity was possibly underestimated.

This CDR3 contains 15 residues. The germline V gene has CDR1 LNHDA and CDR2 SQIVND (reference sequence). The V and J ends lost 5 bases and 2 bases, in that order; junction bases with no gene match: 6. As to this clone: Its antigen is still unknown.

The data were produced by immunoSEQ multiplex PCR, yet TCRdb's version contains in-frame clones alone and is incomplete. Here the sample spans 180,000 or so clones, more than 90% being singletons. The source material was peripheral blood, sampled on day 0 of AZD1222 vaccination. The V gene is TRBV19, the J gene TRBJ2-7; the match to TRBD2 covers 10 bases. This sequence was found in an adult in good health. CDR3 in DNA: TGTGCCAGTAGTCCCGGACTAGCGGTCCCCTACGAGCAGTACTTC. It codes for CASSPGLAVPYEQYF.